This T cell receptor (beta chain) was found in a study of cytomegalovirus exposure and HLA in healthy donors. Study conclusions and caveats: A later analysis found that most CMV-associated TCR beta chains appeared HLA-restricted. Despite most TCR sequences being rare, some public TCRs occurred in many donors.

This clone was picked up a small number of times. Its antigen is still unknown. The PCR made use of 60 Vbeta and 13 Jbeta primers. Clones were read by immunoSEQ multiplex PCR, and TCRdb kept only the in-frame ones, dropping some. The sample holds over 150,000 clones, around 68% seen once. The sequenced sample consisted of PBMCs. This TCR derives from a woman aged 35 to 49 in good health and CMV-seropositive.

The CDR3 coding sequence is TGTGCCAGCAGCGTAGTATCTGGAGGGAGGACCGGGGAGCTGTTTTTT. Translation: CASSVVSGGRTGELFF. The chain uses TRBV9 and TRBJ2-2; a possible D gene is TRBD2 (6 bases). The V end lost 0 bases, the J end lost 5 bases, and 14 bases lay between the germline ends. The CDR3 consists of 16 residues. Germline V lookup: CDR1 SGDLS, CDR2 YYNGEE.